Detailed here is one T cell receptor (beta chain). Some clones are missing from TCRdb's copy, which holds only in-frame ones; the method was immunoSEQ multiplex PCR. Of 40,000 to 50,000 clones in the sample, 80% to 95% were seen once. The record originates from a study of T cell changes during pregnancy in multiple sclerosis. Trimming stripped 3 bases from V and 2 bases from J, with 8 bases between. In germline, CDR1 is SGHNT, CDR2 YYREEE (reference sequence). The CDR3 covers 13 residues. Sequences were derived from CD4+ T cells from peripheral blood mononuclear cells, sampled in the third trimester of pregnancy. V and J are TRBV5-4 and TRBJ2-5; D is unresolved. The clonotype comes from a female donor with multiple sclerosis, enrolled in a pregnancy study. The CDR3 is CASSSQLQETQYF. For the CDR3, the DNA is TGTGCCAGCAGCTCCCAGTTACAAGAGACCCAGTACTTC.